Shown below are 10 T cell receptor beta chains from a single sample sequenced in a study of blood T cell repertoires in COVID-19. Profiling relied on immunoSEQ multiplex PCR, and the TCRdb table lists in-frame clones only, not all of them. The sample has a few hundred thousand clones, roughly nine tenths seen once; the top ten hold about 1.2%. The specimen sequenced was PBMCs or T cells enriched from blood (not recorded which). The receptors stem from a human donor in a cohort exposed to, infected with or recovered from COVID-19 (not recorded which). The donor label of this sample is uncertain.

This clone appeared a single time. The CDR3 sequence is CASSSPGTGGPAGANVLTF. CDR3 nucleotides: TGTGCCAGCAGTTCCCCCGGGACAGGGGGCCCCGCTGGGGCCAACGTCCTGACTTTC. This sequence joins TRBV7-9 and TRBJ2-6, with 12 bases identical to TRBD1. V lost 6 bases to trimming and J lost 2 bases; unmatched junction nucleotides: 11. This CDR3 comprises 19 residues. The germline gives CDR1 SEHNR, CDR2 FQNEAQ (reference sequence).

The chain joins TRBV5-4 to TRBJ2-1; D is perhaps TRBD2 (6 bases). The CDR3 runs 13 residues. V was cut by 0 bases and J by 6 bases, with 7 bases left in between. Germline V gene sequence: CDR1 SGHNT, CDR2 YYREEE (reference sequence). The CDR3 DNA is TGTGCCAGCAGCTTGGTGGAGGGCAATGAGCAGTTCTTC. It translates to CASSLVEGNEQFF. The variable domain in full, with the rest retrieved from reference TRBV5-4 and TRBJ2-1, is ETGVTQSPTHLIKTRGQQVTLRCSSQSGHNTVSWYQQALGQGPQFIFQYYREEENGRGNFPPRFSGLQFPNYSSELNVNALELDDSALYLCASSLVEGNEQFFGPGTRLTVL.

This clone was found once. The chain joins TRBV6-2 or TRBV6-3 to TRBJ1-2; no clear D gene. Germline V gene lookup returns CDR1 MNHEY and CDR2 SVGEGT. The CDR3 length is 12 residues. The V gene lost 6 bases and the J gene lost 8 bases, with 13 bases spanning the gap. As DNA, the CDR3 is TGTGCCAGCAGCGACCCATCGGGGGGCTACACCTTC. It is translated as CASSDPSGGYTF.

The chain employs TRBV25-1 and TRBJ1-3, with D unresolved. The CDR3 contains 14 residues. Germline CDR1 MGHDK, CDR2 SYGVNS. V shed 2 bases and J shed 1 base, with 6 bases lying between them. CDR3 DNA: TGTGCCAGCAGTGAAGTCGGGTCTGGAAACACCATATATTTT. Translation gives CASSEVGSGNTIYF. The full variable domain, with the rest looked up from reference TRBV25-1 and TRBJ1-3, is EADIYQTPRYLVIGTGKKITLECSQTMGHDKMYWYQQDPGMELHLIHYSYGVNSTEKGDLSSESTVSRIRTEHFPLTLESARPSHTSQYLCASSEVGSGNTIYFGEGSWLTVV.

J is TRBJ2-1 and V is TRBV7-2; the match to TRBD2 covers 10 bases. The germline gives CDR1 SGHTA, CDR2 FQGNSA. CDR3 length: 15 amino acids. The J segment lost 10 bases and the V segment lost 3 bases, leaving 9 bases of the junction unmatched. The CDR3, as DNA: TGTGCCAGCAGCTTTGGGCCTAGCGGGGGAAGGGAGCAGTTCTTC. Translating it yields CASSFGPSGGREQFF.

The V call is TRBV5-1, the J call TRBJ2-7; 7 positions match TRBD2. CDR3 length: 15 residues. Germline CDR1 SGHRS, CDR2 YFSETQ. V dropped 4 bases and J dropped 3; count of bases not matched to a gene: 10. The CDR3 reads CASSPTQASGYEQYF. CDR3 nucleotide sequence: TGCGCCAGCAGCCCCACCCAGGCTAGCGGCTACGAGCAGTACTTC.

The chain employs TRBV6-2 or TRBV6-3 and TRBJ1-1, with a tentative D call TRBD1 (6 bases). This CDR3 spans 14 amino acids. Between the trimmed V and J ends, which lost 5 bases and 4 bases, there was a span of 14 bases. Germline V CDR1 and CDR2: MNHEY, SVGEGT. The CDR3 loop is CASSQQGLGTEAFF. In nucleotides, the CDR3 is TGTGCCAGCAGTCAACAGGGCCTGGGCACTGAAGCTTTCTTT.

The chain recombines TRBV12-3 or TRBV12-4 with TRBJ2-1, with D maybe TRBD2 (5 bases). V lost 8 bases and J 5 bases, leaving 10 bases between the germline ends. The CDR3 length is 12 residues. Written as DNA, the CDR3 is TGTGCCAGCGCCGGGGAAAACAATGAGCAGTTCTTC. The encoded protein is CASAGENNEQFF.

The gene calls are TRBV5-1 and TRBJ2-5, with D maybe TRBD2 (6 bases). The V gene's germline CDR1 is SGHRS and CDR2 YFSETQ. The CDR3 contains 14 residues. V lost 4 bases to trimming and J lost 3 bases, with 13 bases between them. The CDR3 loop reads CASSPVRGEETQYF. The CDR3 DNA reads TGCGCCAGCAGCCCCGTTCGCGGGGAAGAGACCCAGTACTTC. The full variable domain, with the rest looked up from reference TRBV5-1 and TRBJ2-5, is KAGVTQTPRYLIKTRGQQVTLSCSPISGHRSVSWYQQTPGQGLQFLFEYFSETQRNKGNFPGRFSGRQFSNSRSEMNVSTLELGDSALYLCASSPVRGEETQYFGPGTRLLVL.

V is TRBV7-9 and J is TRBJ2-3, with D hard to call. The length of the CDR3 is 13 residues. Trimming removed 5 bases from V and 5 bases from J, with 11 bases in between. Germline CDR1 and CDR2: SEHNR and FQNEAQ (reference sequence). The CDR3 here is CASSPQVGDTQYF. CDR3 nucleotides: TGTGCCAGCAGCCCCCAGGTTGGAGATACGCAGTATTTT.